The rows below give T cell receptor beta chains drawn from one sample of a study of CD8+ T cells in alopecia areata. Clones were read by immunoSEQ multiplex PCR, and TCRdb kept only the in-frame ones, dropping some. The sample shows 100,000 to 150,000 clones, around 49% of them seen only once. The starting material was CD8+ T cells sorted from blood, obtained at week 0. All receptors derive from a human donor with alopecia areata. Each CDR3 is given with its conserved first and last residue. Fields, in order: CDR3 DNA, CDR3 protein, V gene, D gene, J gene, clone size, CDR3 length. D genes are given only for firm matches. A row's size may be missing; if present it is once, few, many or a size class.

CDR3 DNA: TGTGCCGGACGCAGGGGCGCGAACACCGGGGAGCTGTTTTTT; CDR3 protein: CAGRRGANTGELFF; V gene: TRBV30; D gene: NA; J gene: TRBJ2-2; clone size: NA; CDR3 length: 14
CDR3 DNA: TGTGCCAGCAGCAGCCCGGTCAGCAGCTCCTACAATGAGCAGTTCTTC; CDR3 protein: CASSSPVSSSYNEQFF; V gene: TRBV9; D gene: NA; J gene: TRBJ2-1; clone size: few; CDR3 length: 16
CDR3 DNA: TGCGCCAGCAGCTTGGGGTTCGACGTTAACTATGGCTACACCTTC; CDR3 protein: CASSLGFDVNYGYTF; V gene: TRBV5-1; D gene: NA; J gene: TRBJ1-2; clone size: NA; CDR3 length: 15
CDR3 DNA: TGTGCCAGCAGTTACGGGGGTTCAGATACGCAGTATTTT; CDR3 protein: CASSYGGSDTQYF; V gene: TRBV6-5; D gene: NA; J gene: TRBJ2-3; clone size: NA; CDR3 length: 13
CDR3 DNA: TGTGCCAGCAGCTCGAACACTGAAGCTTTCTTT; CDR3 protein: CASSSNTEAFF; V gene: TRBV5-4; D gene: NA; J gene: TRBJ1-1; clone size: NA; CDR3 length: 11
CDR3 DNA: TGTGCCAGCAGCTTGGGGTACGACCCGGGTGGCTACACCTTC; CDR3 protein: CASSLGYDPGGYTF; V gene: TRBV5-6; D gene: NA; J gene: TRBJ1-2; clone size: NA; CDR3 length: 14
CDR3 DNA: TGCGCCAGCAGCCAACAGGGGGTGGATAATTCACCCCTCCACTTT; CDR3 protein: CASSQQGVDNSPLHF; V gene: TRBV4-1; D gene: TRBD1; J gene: TRBJ1-6; clone size: NA; CDR3 length: 15
CDR3 DNA: TGTGCCAGCAGTTACGGGGAGGCCGGCATTCAGTACTTC; CDR3 protein: CASSYGEAGIQYF; V gene: TRBV6-5; D gene: NA; J gene: TRBJ2-4; clone size: few; CDR3 length: 13
CDR3 DNA: TGTGCCAGCGGGACTAGCGGGGGGGATTACAATGAGCAGTTCTTC; CDR3 protein: CASGTSGGDYNEQFF; V gene: TRBV6-1; D gene: TRBD2; J gene: TRBJ2-1; clone size: NA; CDR3 length: 15
CDR3 DNA: TGTGCCAGCAGCGTAGAGCCGGATTCCTACGAGCAGTACTTC; CDR3 protein: CASSVEPDSYEQYF; V gene: TRBV9; D gene: NA; J gene: TRBJ2-7; clone size: NA; CDR3 length: 14
CDR3 DNA: TGTGCCTGGAGTTGGGATGCCGTTATTGGCAATGAGCAGTTCTTC; CDR3 protein: CAWSWDAVIGNEQFF; V gene: TRBV30; D gene: NA; J gene: TRBJ2-1; clone size: few; CDR3 length: 15
CDR3 DNA: TGTGCCTGGACTCCTGGGGAGGGACTACGCAATGAGCAGTTCTTC; CDR3 protein: CAWTPGEGLRNEQFF; V gene: TRBV30; D gene: TRBD2; J gene: TRBJ2-1; clone size: once; CDR3 length: 15
CDR3 DNA: TGTGCCAGCAGTTTCCAGGGGGCAGATTATGGCTACACCTTC; CDR3 protein: CASSFQGADYGYTF; V gene: TRBV27; D gene: TRBD1; J gene: TRBJ1-2; clone size: NA; CDR3 length: 14
CDR3 DNA: TGTGCCAGCAGCCTCGGTTGGGAGGGCCGGACTGAAGCTTTCTTT; CDR3 protein: CASSLGWEGRTEAFF; V gene: TRBV11-2; D gene: NA; J gene: TRBJ1-1; clone size: NA; CDR3 length: 15
CDR3 DNA: TGCGCCAGCAGCCAAGATCCCAACTTTCAGGGGGAGCAGTTCTTC; CDR3 protein: CASSQDPNFQGEQFF; V gene: TRBV4-3; D gene: NA; J gene: TRBJ2-1; clone size: few; CDR3 length: 15
CDR3 DNA: TGCGCCAGCAGCTTGGCCAGGGGCGTAGAGGAGACCCAGTACTTC; CDR3 protein: CASSLARGVEETQYF; V gene: TRBV5-1; D gene: NA; J gene: TRBJ2-5; clone size: NA; CDR3 length: 15
CDR3 DNA: TGTGCCTGGAGTGTATGGGGGGGGTCCTACGAGCAGTACTTC; CDR3 protein: CAWSVWGGSYEQYF; V gene: TRBV30; D gene: TRBD2; J gene: TRBJ2-7; clone size: few; CDR3 length: 14
CDR3 DNA: TGCAGCGCCTACAGAGCCCCGGAGCAGTTCTTC; CDR3 protein: CSAYRAPEQFF; V gene: TRBV29-1; D gene: NA; J gene: TRBJ2-1; clone size: NA; CDR3 length: 11
CDR3 DNA: TGTGCCAGCAGTTGGACAGGGGGCAATCGAGCTTTCTTT; CDR3 protein: CASSWTGGNRAFF; V gene: TRBV27; D gene: TRBD1; J gene: TRBJ1-1; clone size: NA; CDR3 length: 13
CDR3 DNA: TGTGCCAGCAGTTACGAGGGCCCTCCTAACTATGGCTACACCTTC; CDR3 protein: CASSYEGPPNYGYTF; V gene: TRBV6-5; D gene: NA; J gene: TRBJ1-2; clone size: NA; CDR3 length: 15
CDR3 DNA: TGTGCCAGCAGTTTATGGGACAGCAAGAACACTGAAGCTTTCTTT; CDR3 protein: CASSLWDSKNTEAFF; V gene: TRBV27; D gene: TRBD1; J gene: TRBJ1-1; clone size: NA; CDR3 length: 15
CDR3 DNA: TGTGCCAGCAGCTCTACAGGTTTAGGGGAGACCCAGTACTTC; CDR3 protein: CASSSTGLGETQYF; V gene: TRBV7-8; D gene: NA; J gene: TRBJ2-5; clone size: NA; CDR3 length: 14
CDR3 DNA: TGTGCCAGCAGTACTCAACAGGGAGGGACTGAAGCTTTCTTT; CDR3 protein: CASSTQQGGTEAFF; V gene: TRBV27; D gene: NA; J gene: TRBJ1-1; clone size: few; CDR3 length: 14
CDR3 DNA: TGTGCCAGCGGGGCGGGAGAGTGGGGAACTGAAGCTTTCTTT; CDR3 protein: CASGAGEWGTEAFF; V gene: TRBV7-9; D gene: NA; J gene: TRBJ1-1; clone size: NA; CDR3 length: 14
CDR3 DNA: TGCGCCAGCAGCTTGGAAGGCAGACCGGACTACGAGCAGTACTTC; CDR3 protein: CASSLEGRPDYEQYF; V gene: TRBV5-1; D gene: NA; J gene: TRBJ2-7; clone size: NA; CDR3 length: 15
CDR3 DNA: TGTGCCATCAGGAAGGATGGGGAAGCTGTGCAAGAGACCCAGTACTTC; CDR3 protein: CAIRKDGEAVQETQYF; V gene: TRBV10-3; D gene: NA; J gene: TRBJ2-5; clone size: NA; CDR3 length: 16
CDR3 DNA: TGTGCCTGGAGTGTCTTCACCGGTGGTACCTACGAGCAGTACTTC; CDR3 protein: CAWSVFTGGTYEQYF; V gene: TRBV30; D gene: NA; J gene: TRBJ2-7; clone size: NA; CDR3 length: 15
CDR3 DNA: TGCAGCGCCATAGTTCGAGGGGACGAGCAGTACTTC; CDR3 protein: CSAIVRGDEQYF; V gene: TRBV29-1; D gene: NA; J gene: TRBJ2-7; clone size: NA; CDR3 length: 12
CDR3 DNA: TGTGCCAGCAGCACCGGGACAGCTAATGAGCAGTTCTTC; CDR3 protein: CASSTGTANEQFF; V gene: TRBV5-6; D gene: TRBD1; J gene: TRBJ2-1; clone size: once; CDR3 length: 13
CDR3 DNA: TGTGCCAGCAGTTACGACGAAGAAGAGACCCAGTACTTC; CDR3 protein: CASSYDEEETQYF; V gene: TRBV6-5; D gene: NA; J gene: TRBJ2-5; clone size: NA; CDR3 length: 13
CDR3 DNA: TGTGCCAGCAGCGTGGGAGTTTACACTGAAGCTTTCTTT; CDR3 protein: CASSVGVYTEAFF; V gene: TRBV9; D gene: NA; J gene: TRBJ1-1; clone size: NA; CDR3 length: 13
CDR3 DNA: TGTGCCAGCAGTCCCGGACTAGCGGGGGGGAACAATGAGCAGTTCTTC; CDR3 protein: CASSPGLAGGNNEQFF; V gene: TRBV27; D gene: TRBD2; J gene: TRBJ2-1; clone size: NA; CDR3 length: 16
CDR3 DNA: TGCAGCGTTGGCGAGAACTACGAGCAGTACTTC; CDR3 protein: CSVGENYEQYF; V gene: TRBV29-1; D gene: NA; J gene: TRBJ2-7; clone size: NA; CDR3 length: 11
CDR3 DNA: TGTGCCAGCAGTTTATGGGGGGGCAGTTACAATGAGCAGTTCTTC; CDR3 protein: CASSLWGGSYNEQFF; V gene: TRBV27; D gene: NA; J gene: TRBJ2-1; clone size: few; CDR3 length: 15
CDR3 DNA: TGTGCCAGCAACGGAGGTCCGTACCCTGAAGCTTTCTTT; CDR3 protein: CASNGGPYPEAFF; V gene: TRBV13; D gene: NA; J gene: TRBJ1-1; clone size: NA; CDR3 length: 13
CDR3 DNA: TGTGCCAGCAGCTTAGACTACGAGCAGTACTTC; CDR3 protein: CASSLDYEQYF; V gene: TRBV7-2; D gene: NA; J gene: TRBJ2-7; clone size: NA; CDR3 length: 11
CDR3 DNA: TGTGCCAGCAGCGGGAACACCGGGGAGCTGTTTTTT; CDR3 protein: CASSGNTGELFF; V gene: TRBV9; D gene: NA; J gene: TRBJ2-2; clone size: NA; CDR3 length: 12
CDR3 DNA: TGTGCCAGCAGCCCGGGGACTAGCGGATCTAGCACAGATACGCAGTATTTT; CDR3 protein: CASSPGTSGSSTDTQYF; V gene: TRBV7-9; D gene: TRBD2; J gene: TRBJ2-3; clone size: NA; CDR3 length: 17
CDR3 DNA: TGCGCCAGCAGCCAAGATGGTGCTATCTACAATGAGCAGTTCTTC; CDR3 protein: CASSQDGAIYNEQFF; V gene: TRBV4-3; D gene: NA; J gene: TRBJ2-1; clone size: NA; CDR3 length: 15
CDR3 DNA: TGTGCCAGCAGCTCAGGAGGGACTAACTATGGCTACACCTTC; CDR3 protein: CASSSGGTNYGYTF; V gene: TRBV13; D gene: NA; J gene: TRBJ1-2; clone size: NA; CDR3 length: 14
CDR3 DNA: TGCGCCAGCAGCTTGGTAGGGGGTGAGCAGTTCTTC; CDR3 protein: CASSLVGGEQFF; V gene: TRBV5-1; D gene: NA; J gene: TRBJ2-1; clone size: few; CDR3 length: 12
CDR3 DNA: TGTGCCTGGAAAACGGAAGGCTACACCTTC; CDR3 protein: CAWKTEGYTF; V gene: TRBV30; D gene: NA; J gene: TRBJ1-2; clone size: few; CDR3 length: 10
CDR3 DNA: TGTGCCAGCAGCCAAGGCCGGTTCGGCTATAATTCACCCCTCCACTTT; CDR3 protein: CASSQGRFGYNSPLHF; V gene: TRBV14; D gene: NA; J gene: TRBJ1-6; clone size: few; CDR3 length: 16